The clone carrying this T cell receptor (beta chain) was recorded at least ten times. The trim removed 5 bases at V and 8 bases at J, leaving 8 bases unmatched. CDR1 DFQATT and CDR2 SNEGSKA come from the germline V gene (reference sequence). This CDR3 contains 14 residues. These data come from a study of T-cell reconstitution after alpha-beta-depleted transplantation in children. Researchers prepared the TCRbeta library using unique molecular identifiers, the study reports. Using its own MiXCR run on the PCR reads, TCRdb lists one record per CDR3 protein. The table shows 600,000 to 700,000 distinct CDR3 sequences, with around 17% occurring only once.

The specimen comprised PBMCs from the stem cell graft donor, sampled from the stem cell graft. This chain connects TRBV20-1 to TRBJ2-1; 11 nucleotides match TRBD2. The source is a human donor who donated a stem cell graft to a child with acute myeloid leukemia. The CDR3: CSADLAGGRDEQFF. In DNA, the CDR3 is TGCAGTGCTGATCTAGCGGGGGGAAGGGATGAGCAGTTCTTC.